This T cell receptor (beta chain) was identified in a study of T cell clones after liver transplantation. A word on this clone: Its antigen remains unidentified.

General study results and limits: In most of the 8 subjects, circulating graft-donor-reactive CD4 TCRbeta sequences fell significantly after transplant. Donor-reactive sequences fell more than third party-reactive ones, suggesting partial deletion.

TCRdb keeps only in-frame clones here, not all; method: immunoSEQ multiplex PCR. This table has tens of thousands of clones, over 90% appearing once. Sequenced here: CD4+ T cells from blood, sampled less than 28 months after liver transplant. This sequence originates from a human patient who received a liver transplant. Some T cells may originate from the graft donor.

This CDR3 reads CASSGLAGYNEQFF. Here the CDR3 DNA reads TGTGCCAGCAGTGGACTAGCGGGCTACAATGAGCAGTTCTTC. The rearrangement joins TRBV2 to TRBJ2-1, with 10 bases lining up with TRBD2. V shed 4 bases and J 3 bases; nucleotides not matched to a gene: 0. Germline CDR1 SNHLY, CDR2 FYNNEI. CDR3 length: 14 amino acids.